The 21 T cell receptor beta chains below were found in one sample sequenced in a study of cytomegalovirus exposure and HLA in healthy donors. PCR employed 60 Vbeta and 13 Jbeta primers. Using immunoSEQ multiplex PCR, the repertoire was profiled, and TCRdb retains in-frame clones only, with some absent. The repertoire consists of fewer than 150,000 clones, with about 86% occurring once and the leading ten covering around 4%. The sequenced sample consisted of PBMCs. The receptors were sampled from a middle-aged man in good health and CMV-seropositive.

This clone was seen only a few times. The chain links TRBV7-9 to TRBJ1-1, with 7 bases fitting TRBD1. J was trimmed by 0 bases and V by 5 bases; bases with no gene match: 9. CDR3 length equals 16 residues. The germline CDR1 and CDR2 sequences are SEHNR and FQNEAQ (reference sequence). CDR3 loop: CASSPQTGPMNTEAFF. In nucleotides, the CDR3 is TGTGCCAGCAGCCCCCAGACAGGGCCCATGAACACTGAAGCTTTCTTT. The whole variable domain, remainder taken from reference TRBV7-9 and TRBJ1-1, is DTGVSQNPRHKITKRGQNVTFRCDPISEHNRLYWYRQTLGQGPEFLTYFQNEAQLEKSRLLSDRFSAERPKGSFSTLEIQRTEQGDSAMYLCASSPQTGPMNTEAFFGQGTRLTVV.

The chain is built from TRBV5-1 and TRBJ2-5; TRBD2 matches at 7 bases. This CDR3 contains 16 residues. In germline, CDR1 is SGHRS, CDR2 YFSETQ. V lost 0 bases, J lost 2 bases, and 7 bases stayed unmatched. CDR3 DNA sequence: TGCGCCAGCAGCTTGGGGGATTCTAGCGGTCAAGAGACCCAGTACTTC. Protein product: CASSLGDSSGQETQYF.

The sample holds a few counts of this clone. V is TRBV5-1 and J is TRBJ2-2; 7 bases map to TRBD2. V shed 0 bases, J shed 4 bases, and the junction held 6 bases outside the gene matches. Germline lookup yields CDR1 SGHRS and CDR2 YFSETQ. This CDR3 is 16 amino acids long. The CDR3: CASSLGPAGITGELFF. The CDR3 nucleotides read TGCGCCAGCAGCTTGGGGCCAGCGGGGATCACCGGGGAGCTGTTTTTT.

The rearrangement uses TRBV27 and TRBJ1-1, with 7 bases aligning to TRBD1. Germline CDR1 is MNHEY and CDR2 is SMNVEV (reference sequence). There are 17 residues in the CDR3. V dropped 6 bases and J dropped 3; count of bases not matched to a gene: 16. The CDR3 bases are TGTGCCAGCAGAAAATTCCCGAGAGACAGGGCTGACACTGAAGCTTTCTTT. Protein sequence: CASRKFPRDRADTEAFF.

The chain uses TRBV5-1 and TRBJ2-5; D remains unclear. The CDR3 is 15 residues long. The germline V gene encodes CDR1 SGHRS and CDR2 YFSETQ. V was cut by 0 bases and J by 5 bases, with 14 bases left in between. The CDR3 spells CASSLEPGSGETQYF. The CDR3 DNA reads TGCGCCAGCAGCTTGGAACCTGGATCCGGGGAGACCCAGTACTTC.

This chain uses TRBV6-5 with TRBJ1-1, with a weak D call TRBD1 (5 bases). The V and J ends lost 2 bases and 8 bases respectively, with 15 bases between them. Germline V gene lookup returns CDR1 MNHEY and CDR2 SVGAGI. The CDR3 has 14 residues. CDR3 loop: CASSYILGDSEAFF. The CDR3 DNA is TGTGCCAGCAGTTACATTTTGGGGGACTCCGAAGCTTTCTTT.

The rearrangement joins TRBV9 to TRBJ2-5; 14 bases are a match to TRBD2. The CDR3 spans 16 residues. CDR1 and CDR2 (germline): SGDLS, YYNGEE. Unmatched junction bases numbered 3, after V lost 3 bases and J lost 2 bases. CDR3 bases: TGTGCCAGCAGCGCGACTAGCGGGGGGGGACAAGAGACCCAGTACTTC. Translating it yields CASSATSGGGQETQYF.

The chain joins TRBV7-9 to TRBJ2-7; D is undetermined. The germline gives CDR1 SEHNR, CDR2 FQNEAQ (reference sequence). V lost 1 base and J 4 bases, leaving 5 bases between the germline ends. CDR3 length: 12 amino acids. CDR3 in amino acids: CASSLDQYEQYF. Here the CDR3 DNA reads TGTGCCAGCAGCTTAGACCAGTACGAGCAGTACTTC. The full variable domain, completed using reference TRBV7-9 and TRBJ2-7, is DTGVSQNPRHKITKRGQNVTFRCDPISEHNRLYWYRQTLGQGPEFLTYFQNEAQLEKSRLLSDRFSAERPKGSFSTLEIQRTEQGDSAMYLCASSLDQYEQYFGPGTRLTVT.

The chain employs TRBV18 and TRBJ1-2; D is unresolved. Germline lookup yields CDR1 KGHSH and CDR2 LQKENI. The CDR3 length is 15 residues. V lost 3 bases to trimming and J lost 2 bases, with 13 bases between them. The CDR3 spells CASSPSIEKNYGYTF. CDR3 coding DNA: TGTGCCAGCTCACCTAGTATAGAAAAAAACTATGGCTACACCTTC.

V and J are TRBV6-5 and TRBJ2-5, with D uncertain. Trimming left V 0 bases short and J 5 bases short, with 16 bases between. The CDR3 runs to 16 residues. Germline V gene data show CDR1 as MNHEY and CDR2 as SVGAGI. CDR3 sequence: CASSYSIAKARETQYF. For the CDR3, the DNA is TGTGCCAGCAGTTACTCTATCGCCAAAGCACGGGAGACCCAGTACTTC.

This chain's CDR3 is CAWRKIAGGPYEQYF. The DNA of the CDR3 is TGTGCCTGGAGAAAAATAGCGGGAGGCCCCTACGAGCAGTACTTC. The V call is TRBV30, the J call TRBJ2-7, with TRBD2 matching over 10 bases. Looked up from germline, CDR1 is GTSNPN and CDR2 is SVGIG (reference sequence). V dropped 3 bases and J dropped 2; count of bases not matched to a gene: 7. The CDR3 length is 15 residues.

The CDR3 nucleotides are TGTGCCAGCAGTATTCAGGGTATGGCCCAAGAGACCCAGTACTTC. Amino acid sequence: CASSIQGMAQETQYF. The rearrangement links TRBV6-1 to TRBJ2-5, with D perhaps TRBD1 (5 bases). In germline, CDR1 is MNHNS, CDR2 SASEGT. The V gene lost 5 bases and the J gene lost 1 base, with 14 bases spanning the gap. The CDR3 is 15 amino acids.

The chain has TRBV5-1 and TRBJ2-2; 14 bases are a match to TRBD2. The length of the CDR3 is 15 residues. Germline lookup yields CDR1 SGHRS and CDR2 YFSETQ. V lost 3 bases, J lost 6 bases, and 1 base stayed unmatched. The CDR3 sequence: CASSSGLAGAGELFF. Written as DNA, the CDR3 is TGCGCCAGCAGCTCGGGACTAGCGGGGGCCGGGGAGCTGTTTTTT.

The chain carries TRBV7-9 and TRBJ2-5; TRBD1 matches 7 bases. There are 14 residues in the CDR3. Germline-derived CDR1 and CDR2 are SEHNR and FQNEAQ (reference sequence). With V trimmed by 6 bases and J by 4 bases, 8 bases remained unmatched. CDR3 in DNA: TGTGCCAGCAGTCTAACAGGGGTTCGAGAGACCCAGTACTTC. This codes for CASSLTGVRETQYF.

The J gene is TRBJ1-1, the V gene TRBV5-4, with no clear D. Germline values: CDR1 SGHNT, CDR2 YYREEE (reference sequence). This CDR3 is built from 12 residues. Trimming stripped 0 bases from V and 7 bases from J, with 7 bases between. The DNA of the CDR3 is TGTGCCAGCAGCTTGGCACGGAGTGAAGCTTTCTTT. This codes for CASSLARSEAFF. The whole variable domain, filled in from reference TRBV5-4 and TRBJ1-1, reads ETGVTQSPTHLIKTRGQQVTLRCSSQSGHNTVSWYQQALGQGPQFIFQYYREEENGRGNFPPRFSGLQFPNYSSELNVNALELDDSALYLCASSLARSEAFFGQGTRLTVV.

This rearrangement joins TRBV9 to TRBJ1-4; 7 nucleotides agree with TRBD1. The CDR3 spans 15 residues. Losses at the gene ends were 3 bases for V and 0 bases for J; bases not matched to a gene: 2. Germline V gives CDR1 SGDLS, CDR2 YYNGEE. The CDR3: CASSGQGATNEKLFF. CDR3 in DNA: TGTGCCAGCAGCGGTCAGGGGGCAACTAATGAAAAACTGTTTTTT.

In its sample, this clone is medium-sized. The rearrangement links TRBV11-2 to TRBJ2-7; 10 bases map to TRBD2. The CDR3 has 16 residues. The junction had 6 bases not matched to a gene; V was cut back by 1 base and J by 3 bases. CDR1 SGHAT and CDR2 FQNNGV come from the germline V gene. The CDR3 DNA reads as TGTGCCAGCAGCTTAGTTAGCGGGGGGCAAGACTACGAGCAGTACTTC. This sequence encodes CASSLVSGGQDYEQYF.

The sample holds a few counts of this clone. The rearrangement links TRBV30 to TRBJ2-5; 9 bases fit TRBD2. The germline V gene encodes CDR1 GTSNPN and CDR2 SVGIG (reference sequence). The CDR3 contains 11 residues. CDR3 sequence reads: CAGGGGETQYF. In DNA form, the CDR3 reads TGTGCGGGCGGGGGGGGAGAGACCCAGTACTTC.

This chain joins TRBV5-1 and TRBJ2-3; 9 nucleotides line up with TRBD1. Germline V gene sequence: CDR1 SGHRS, CDR2 YFSETQ. After removal of 1 base from V and 2 bases from J, the junction contained 8 bases not matched to a gene. The CDR3 covers 17 residues. The CDR3 nucleotides read TGCGCCAGCAGCTTGAAGGACAGGGGCTTTTTCACAGATACGCAGTATTTT. This codes for CASSLKDRGFFTDTQYF.

The genes are TRBV11-3 and TRBJ2-1; a possible D gene is TRBD1 (6 bases). This CDR3 has 17 residues. Germline values: CDR1 SGHNT, CDR2 YENEEA. The ends were cut back, 1 base at V and 9 bases at J, with 22 bases in the middle. Here the CDR3 DNA reads TGTGCCAGCAGCTTAGGAATTGGTAACCGGGTACAGGGTGAGCAGTTCTTC. Translation: CASSLGIGNRVQGEQFF.

This clone was detected only a few times. CDR3 DNA sequence: TGTGCCTGGGCCCTACGGGCTAATGAAAAACTGTTTTTT. As protein: CAWALRANEKLFF. This chain connects TRBV30 to TRBJ1-4; D ambiguous. From germline, CDR1 is GTSNPN and CDR2 SVGIG (reference sequence). Trimming removed 5 bases at V and 3 bases at J, with 10 bases between. The CDR3 contains 13 residues.